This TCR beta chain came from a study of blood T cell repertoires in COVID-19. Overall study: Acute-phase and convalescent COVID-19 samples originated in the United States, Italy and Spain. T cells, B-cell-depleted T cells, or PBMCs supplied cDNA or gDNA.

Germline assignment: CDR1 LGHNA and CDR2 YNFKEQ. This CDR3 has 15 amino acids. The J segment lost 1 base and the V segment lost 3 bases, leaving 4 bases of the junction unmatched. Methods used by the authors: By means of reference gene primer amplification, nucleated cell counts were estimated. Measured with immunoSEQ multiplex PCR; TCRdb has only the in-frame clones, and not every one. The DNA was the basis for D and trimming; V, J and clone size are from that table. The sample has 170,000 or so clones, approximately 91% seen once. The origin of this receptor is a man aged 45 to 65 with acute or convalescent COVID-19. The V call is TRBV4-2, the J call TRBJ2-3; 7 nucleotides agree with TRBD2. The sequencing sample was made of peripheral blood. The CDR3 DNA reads TGTGCCAGCAGCCAGGGGGGAGGGCGCACAGATACGCAGTATTTT. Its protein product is CASSQGGGRTDTQYF.